This T cell receptor (beta chain) was sequenced in a study of blood T cell repertoires in COVID-19. Cohort 3 donors counted as recovered after two negative PCRs, clearance, or resolved symptoms. Clones were sequenced by immunoSEQ multiplex PCR, and TCRdb holds only the in-frame ones, with some missing. Of 180,000 or so clones in the sample, 75% to 85% were seen once. CDR1 and CDR2 (germline): KGHSH, LQKENI. The V end lost 2 bases, the J end lost 2 bases, and 12 bases lay between the germline ends. There are 16 residues in the CDR3. The genes are TRBV18 and TRBJ2-2, with D perhaps matching TRBD2 (6 bases). Source material: PBMCs or T cells enriched from blood (not recorded which). The receptor comes from a man aged 50 to 60 who had recovered from COVID-19. The CDR3 DNA follows: TGTGCCAGCTCACCATGGAGGGTTGGTAACACCGGGGAGCTGTTTTTT. Protein: CASSPWRVGNTGELFF.